One sample yielded the 25 T cell receptor beta chains listed below, sequenced in a study of T cells in localized non-small cell lung cancer. Some clones are missing from TCRdb's copy, which holds only in-frame ones; the method was immunoSEQ multiplex PCR. In the table there are some 5,600 clones, 55% of which are singletons. The specimen comprised lymph node tissue, sampled before any cancer treatment. The receptors originated from a male donor aged 60 or over with stage I squamous cell lung carcinoma.

V gene TRBV5-1 combines with J gene TRBJ2-3; D is possibly TRBD2 (5 bases). Looked up from germline, CDR1 is SGHRS and CDR2 is YFSETQ. V lost 0 bases to trimming and J lost 1 base, with 9 bases between them. There are 15 residues in the CDR3. The CDR3 bases are TGCGCCAGCAGCTTGGTTAGCGATGGCACAGATACGCAGTATTTT. It codes for CASSLVSDGTDTQYF.

By its share, this clone is medium-sized (0.01 to 0.1%). The chain carries TRBV4-1 and TRBJ2-7, with a tentative D call TRBD1 (6 bases). The V gene lost 0 bases and the J gene lost 2 bases, with 20 bases spanning the gap. Germline values: CDR1 MGHRA, CDR2 YSYEKL. The CDR3 contains 18 residues. Here the CDR3 reads CASSQDIRSSGVTYEQYF. The CDR3 DNA sequence: TGCGCCAGCAGCCAAGATATTAGGTCGTCAGGGGTTACCTACGAGCAGTACTTC.

J is TRBJ2-2 and V is TRBV11-3, with 9 bases aligning to TRBD1. V trimming: 4 bases; J trimming: 1 base; junction bases outside the gene matches: 1. This CDR3 contains 15 residues. CDR1 is SGHNT and CDR2 is YENEEA in the germline V gene. The CDR3 DNA follows: TGTGCCAGCAGCTGGGGACAGGGGAACACCGGGGAGCTGTTTTTT. It yields the protein CASSWGQGNTGELFF.

This chain links TRBV28 with TRBJ2-7, with D maybe TRBD1 (5 bases). The CDR3 totals 17 residues. Germline loops: CDR1 MDHEN, CDR2 SYDVKM. V was cut by 3 bases and J by 4 bases, with 22 bases left in between. The CDR3 reads CASSFLTRALGVYEQYF. CDR3 DNA sequence: TGTGCCAGCAGTTTTTTAACGAGAGCCCTAGGGGTGTACGAGCAGTACTTC.

This clone was seen only once. The rearrangement uses TRBV11-3 and TRBJ1-4; TRBD1 might be the D (6 bases). Germline V lookup: CDR1 SGHNT, CDR2 YENEEA. Trimming removed 5 bases from V and 7 bases from J, with 17 bases in between. The CDR3 sequence is 15 residues long. The CDR3 DNA follows: TGTGCCAGCAGCATATCCGGGTCCAGGGGTGAAAAACTGTTTTTT. Amino acids: CASSISGSRGEKLFF. Full variable domain (rest looked up from reference TRBV11-3 and TRBJ1-4): EAGVVQSPRYKIIEKKQPVAFWCNPISGHNTLYWYLQNLGQGPELLIRYENEEAVDDSQLPKDRFSAERLKGVDSTLKIQPAELGDSAVYLCASSISGSRGEKLFFGSGTQLSVL.

This clone was picked up one time. This chain joins TRBV7-1 and TRBJ1-2; D gene unclear. TRBV7-1 is an ORF for which the function is uncertain. CDR3 size: 13 residues. With 5 bases removed from V and 2 bases from J, the gap between germline ends came to 9 bases. CDR3 residues: CASSPQSNYGYTF. In nucleotides, the CDR3 is TGTGCCAGCAGCCCGCAGTCCAACTATGGCTACACCTTC.

The chain employs TRBV14 and TRBJ1-1; a possible D gene is TRBD1 (6 bases). Trimming removed 3 bases at V and 10 bases at J, with 18 bases between. The CDR3 totals 14 residues. CDR1 and CDR2 (germline): SGHDN, FVKESK. The CDR3 is CASSQGARSARAFF. CDR3 coding DNA: TGTGCCAGCAGCCAGGGGGCCAGGTCTGCAAGAGCTTTCTTT. Supplemented by reference TRBV14 and TRBJ1-1, the full variable domain reads EAGVTQFPSHSVIEKGQTVTLRCDPISGHDNLYWYRRVMGKEIKFLLHFVKESKQDESGMPNNRFLAERTGGTYSTLKVQPAELEDSGVYFCASSQGARSARAFFGQGTRLTVV.

This clone was detected a few times. The genes are TRBV6-8 and TRBJ2-3, with 10 bases that match TRBD1. Looked up from germline, CDR1 is MNHGY and CDR2 is SAAAGT. The CDR3 contains 14 residues. V lost 11 bases, J lost 4 bases, and 9 bases stayed unmatched. CDR3 sequence reads: CAGRDRGAADTQYF. CDR3 nucleotide sequence: TGTGCCGGAAGGGACAGGGGCGCGGCAGATACGCAGTATTTT.

The chain uses TRBV11-3 and TRBJ2-3; 8 bases fit TRBD1. There are 16 residues in the CDR3. With 5 bases clipped from V and 5 bases from J, the junction kept 12 bases outside the gene matches. Germline V lookup: CDR1 SGHNT, CDR2 YENEEA. The CDR3 spells CASSPGPTGGRDTQYF. DNA for the CDR3: TGTGCCAGCAGCCCAGGGCCCACAGGGGGAAGAGATACGCAGTATTTT.

On this clone itself: An end of the junction differs from the germline gene, which may be a read error. The chain is built from TRBV18 and TRBJ1-1; TRBD1 might be the D (5 bases). The germline V gene has CDR1 KGHSH and CDR2 LQKENI. CDR3 length: 15 residues. CDR3 bases: TGTGCTAGCTCACCAAGAACAGGCCCCAACACTGAAGCTTTCTTT. Protein product: CASSPRTGPNTEAFF.

J is TRBJ1-2 and V is TRBV18, with D unclear. Germline-derived CDR1 and CDR2 are KGHSH and LQKENI. This CDR3 comprises 13 residues. Trimming removed 0 bases at V and 9 bases at J, with 11 bases between. CDR3 DNA sequence: TGTGCCAGCTCACCACCGAGCAGAGAAAGCTACACCTTC. Translating it yields CASSPPSRESYTF. The complete variable domain, with remaining parts taken from reference TRBV18 and TRBJ1-2, reads NAGVMQNPRHLVRRRGQEARLRCSPMKGHSHVYWYRQLPEEGLKFMVYLQKENIIDESGMPKERFSAEFPKEGPSILRIQQVVRGDSAAYFCASSPPSRESYTFGSGTRLTVV.

The gene calls are TRBV19 and TRBJ2-7; 14 bases are a match to TRBD2. V lost 4 bases, J lost 6 bases, and 2 bases stayed unmatched. CDR1 is LNHDA and CDR2 is SQIVND in the germline V gene (reference sequence). This CDR3 is built from 14 residues. CDR3 in amino acids: CASSKGLAGAEQYF. CDR3 sequence (DNA): TGTGCCAGTAGTAAGGGACTAGCGGGAGCCGAGCAGTACTTC.

The chain carries TRBV18 and TRBJ2-1; 15 bases line up with TRBD2. Losses at the gene ends were 0 bases for V and 0 bases for J; bases not matched to a gene: 6. The CDR3 is 20 residues long. Per the germline V gene, CDR1 is KGHSH and CDR2 is LQKENI. The CDR3 nucleotides read TGTGCCAGCTCACCACCCCAAGGACTAGCGGGAGGGAGCTCCTACAATGAGCAGTTCTTC. It specifies CASSPPQGLAGGSSYNEQFF.

This clone was counted between two and nine times. The genes are TRBV11-3 and TRBJ2-1, with D perhaps matching TRBD2 (6 bases). The CDR3 covers 17 residues. The germline V gene encodes CDR1 SGHNT and CDR2 YENEEA. V was cut by 3 bases and J by 10 bases, with 25 bases left in between. The CDR3 loop is CASSLKIRMANGGEQFF. For the CDR3, the DNA is TGTGCCAGCAGCTTGAAGATCCGTATGGCCAATGGAGGGGAGCAGTTCTTC.

A few counts support this clone. V gene TRBV6-7 combines with J gene TRBJ2-1; D is tentatively TRBD1 or TRBD2 (6 bases each). TRBV6-7 counts as an open reading frame of uncertain function. The CDR3 runs 16 residues. V was shortened by 7 bases and J by 7 bases, with 23 bases between the two germline ends. The CDR3 loop reads CASTGARGPRGNEQFF. CDR3 in DNA: TGTGCCAGCACCGGGGCTCGGGGGCCAAGGGGAAATGAGCAGTTCTTC.

In this sample, this clone turned up a few times. The V call is TRBV11-3, the J call TRBJ1-2, with 7 bases aligning to TRBD1. With 5 bases clipped from V and 2 bases from J, the junction kept 8 bases outside the gene matches. The CDR3 contains 15 residues. In germline, CDR1 is SGHNT, CDR2 YENEEA. CDR3 region: CASSEGAAPNYGYTF. DNA for the CDR3: TGTGCCAGCAGCGAGGGGGCAGCGCCGAACTATGGCTACACCTTC. The whole variable domain, filled in from reference TRBV11-3 and TRBJ1-2, reads EAGVVQSPRYKIIEKKQPVAFWCNPISGHNTLYWYLQNLGQGPELLIRYENEEAVDDSQLPKDRFSAERLKGVDSTLKIQPAELGDSAVYLCASSEGAAPNYGYTFGSGTRLTVV.

In DNA form, the CDR3 reads TGTGCCAGCAGTTCCCCCCAGGACGGCTACACCTTC. This codes for CASSSPQDGYTF. The V call is TRBV28, the J call TRBJ1-2; unclear D gene. The CDR3 sequence is 12 residues long. Germline values: CDR1 MDHEN, CDR2 SYDVKM. With 4 bases removed from V and 8 bases from J, the gap between germline ends came to 11 bases.

This clone was observed a handful of times. The chain links TRBV19 to TRBJ2-1; TRBD2 matches 10 bases. Losses at the gene ends were 7 bases for V and 7 bases for J; bases not matched to a gene: 7. The CDR3 totals 14 residues. In germline, CDR1 is LNHDA, CDR2 SQIVND (reference sequence). In DNA, the CDR3 is TGTGCCAGTACCGTCCTAGCGGGAGCGAATGAGCAGTTCTTC. It codes for CASTVLAGANEQFF.

The rearrangement links TRBV28 to TRBJ1-2; D remains ambiguous. CDR3 length: 13 residues. Germline-derived CDR1 and CDR2 are MDHEN and SYDVKM. V was pared by 7 bases and J by 4 bases, with 13 bases between. The CDR3 spells CASTDAAGYGYTF. Written as DNA, the CDR3 is TGTGCCAGCACGGACGCCGCTGGCTATGGCTACACCTTC.

The gene calls are TRBV18 and TRBJ2-3, with 7 bases identical to TRBD1. V trimming: 6 bases; J trimming: 5 bases; junction bases outside the gene matches: 8. CDR1 is KGHSH and CDR2 is LQKENI in the germline V gene. The CDR3 runs 14 residues. The CDR3 spells CASSRGGAGDTQYF. CDR3 bases: TGTGCCAGCTCGAGAGGGGGCGCAGGAGATACGCAGTATTTT.

This clone showed up just once. V is TRBV4-1 and J is TRBJ2-3; D ambiguous. Germline lookup yields CDR1 MGHRA and CDR2 YSYEKL. Between the trimmed V and J ends, which lost 0 bases and 2 bases, there was a span of 9 bases. This CDR3 is 15 amino acids long. CDR3 in amino acids: CASSQEGQPTDTQYF. The CDR3 DNA sequence: TGCGCCAGCAGCCAAGAGGGCCAGCCCACAGATACGCAGTATTTT.

The V call is TRBV30, the J call TRBJ2-1; TRBD1 matches at 8 bases. Germline CDR1 GTSNPN, CDR2 SVGIG (reference sequence). This CDR3 is built from 15 residues. V was pared by 1 base and J by 0 bases, with 2 bases of the junction left unmatched. CDR3 residues: CAWSEGTGSYNEQFF. Here the CDR3 DNA reads TGTGCCTGGAGTGAAGGGACAGGCTCCTACAATGAGCAGTTCTTC.

This chain links TRBV11-3 with TRBJ2-6; D is perhaps TRBD1 (5 bases). The CDR3 sequence is 15 residues long. Germline CDR1 reads SGHNT; CDR2 reads YENEEA. The V end lost 5 bases, the J end lost 0 bases, and 8 bases lay between the germline ends. CDR3 nucleotides: TGTGCCAGCAGCACCGACAGCTCTGGGGCCAACGTCCTGACTTTC. It translates to CASSTDSSGANVLTF. Complete variable domain (other parts from reference TRBV11-3 and TRBJ2-6): EAGVVQSPRYKIIEKKQPVAFWCNPISGHNTLYWYLQNLGQGPELLIRYENEEAVDDSQLPKDRFSAERLKGVDSTLKIQPAELGDSAVYLCASSTDSSGANVLTFGAGSRLTVL.

The chain has TRBV18 and TRBJ2-3; D is unclear. This CDR3 has 16 residues. V gave up 2 bases and J gave up 2 bases, with 14 bases separating them. Germline lookup yields CDR1 KGHSH and CDR2 LQKENI. The CDR3 DNA follows: TGTGCCAGCTCACCATTAATAGATTTCGACACAGATACGCAGTATTTT. Protein sequence: CASSPLIDFDTDTQYF. The whole variable domain, remainder taken from reference TRBV18 and TRBJ2-3, is NAGVMQNPRHLVRRRGQEARLRCSPMKGHSHVYWYRQLPEEGLKFMVYLQKENIIDESGMPKERFSAEFPKEGPSILRIQQVVRGDSAAYFCASSPLIDFDTDTQYFGPGTRLTVL.

J is TRBJ2-3 and V is TRBV19, with D perhaps matching TRBD1 (5 bases). There are 14 residues in the CDR3. CDR1 and CDR2 from the germline V gene are LNHDA and SQIVND (reference sequence). Trimming pared 3 bases from V and 6 bases from J, leaving 13 bases between. The CDR3 here is CASSMSRVWDTQYF. CDR3 bases: TGTGCCAGTAGTATGTCCAGGGTATGGGATACGCAGTATTTT.